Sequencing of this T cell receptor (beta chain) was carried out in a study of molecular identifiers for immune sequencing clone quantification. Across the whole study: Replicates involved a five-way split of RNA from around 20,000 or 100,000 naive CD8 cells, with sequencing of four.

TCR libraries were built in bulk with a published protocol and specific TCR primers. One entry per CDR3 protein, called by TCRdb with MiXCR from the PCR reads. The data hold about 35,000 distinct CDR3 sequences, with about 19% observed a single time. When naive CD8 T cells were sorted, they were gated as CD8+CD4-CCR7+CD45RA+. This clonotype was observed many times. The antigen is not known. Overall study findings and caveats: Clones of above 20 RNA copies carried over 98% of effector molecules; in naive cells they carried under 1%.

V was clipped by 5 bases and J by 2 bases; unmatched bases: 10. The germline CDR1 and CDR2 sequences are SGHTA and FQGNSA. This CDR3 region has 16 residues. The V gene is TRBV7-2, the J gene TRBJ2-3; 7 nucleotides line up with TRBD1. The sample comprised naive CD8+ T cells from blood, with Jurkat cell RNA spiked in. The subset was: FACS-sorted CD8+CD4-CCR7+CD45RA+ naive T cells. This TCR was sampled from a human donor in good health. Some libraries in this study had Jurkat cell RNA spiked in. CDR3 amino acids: CASSPRGQHFTDTQYF. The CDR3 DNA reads TGTGCCAGCAGCCCACGGGGACAGCATTTCACAGATACGCAGTATTTT.